This T cell receptor beta chain was sequenced for a study of PD-1 blockade in classical Hodgkin lymphoma. Relapse was seen in all patients after autologous stem cell transplantation, and brentuximab vedotin exposure was variable. Patients' outcomes at their best amounted to complete response, partial response or progressive disease. Clones were read by immunoSEQ multiplex PCR, and TCRdb kept only the in-frame ones, dropping some. The sample lists 20,000 to 25,000 clones, around 86% occurring once. The junction had 7 bases not matched to a gene; V was cut back by 6 bases and J by 4 bases. Germline V gives CDR1 SGHRS, CDR2 YFSETQ. The CDR3 consists of 15 residues.

The clonotype originates from a human donor with classical Hodgkin lymphoma. Sequencing used peripheral blood mononuclear cells (PBMCs), obtained before the second cycle of nivolumab. The chain has TRBV5-1 and TRBJ2-2, with 9 bases fitting TRBD2. The CDR3 DNA reads TGCGCCAGCAATAGCGGGGGACCGGGCACCGGGGAGCTGTTTTTT. Its translation: CASNSGGPGTGELFF.